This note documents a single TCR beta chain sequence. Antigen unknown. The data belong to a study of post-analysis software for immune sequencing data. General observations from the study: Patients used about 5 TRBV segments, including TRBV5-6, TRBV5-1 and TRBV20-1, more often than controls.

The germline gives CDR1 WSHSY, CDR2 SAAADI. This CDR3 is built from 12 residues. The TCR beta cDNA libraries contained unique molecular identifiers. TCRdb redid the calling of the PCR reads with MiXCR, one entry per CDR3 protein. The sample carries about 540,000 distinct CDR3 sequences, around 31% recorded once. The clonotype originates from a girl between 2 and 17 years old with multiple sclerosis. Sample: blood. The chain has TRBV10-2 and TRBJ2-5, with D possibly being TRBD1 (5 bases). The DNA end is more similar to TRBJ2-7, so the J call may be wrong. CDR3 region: CASKMTDNEQYF. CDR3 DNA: TGCGCCAGCAAGATGACAGACAACGAGCAGTACTTC.